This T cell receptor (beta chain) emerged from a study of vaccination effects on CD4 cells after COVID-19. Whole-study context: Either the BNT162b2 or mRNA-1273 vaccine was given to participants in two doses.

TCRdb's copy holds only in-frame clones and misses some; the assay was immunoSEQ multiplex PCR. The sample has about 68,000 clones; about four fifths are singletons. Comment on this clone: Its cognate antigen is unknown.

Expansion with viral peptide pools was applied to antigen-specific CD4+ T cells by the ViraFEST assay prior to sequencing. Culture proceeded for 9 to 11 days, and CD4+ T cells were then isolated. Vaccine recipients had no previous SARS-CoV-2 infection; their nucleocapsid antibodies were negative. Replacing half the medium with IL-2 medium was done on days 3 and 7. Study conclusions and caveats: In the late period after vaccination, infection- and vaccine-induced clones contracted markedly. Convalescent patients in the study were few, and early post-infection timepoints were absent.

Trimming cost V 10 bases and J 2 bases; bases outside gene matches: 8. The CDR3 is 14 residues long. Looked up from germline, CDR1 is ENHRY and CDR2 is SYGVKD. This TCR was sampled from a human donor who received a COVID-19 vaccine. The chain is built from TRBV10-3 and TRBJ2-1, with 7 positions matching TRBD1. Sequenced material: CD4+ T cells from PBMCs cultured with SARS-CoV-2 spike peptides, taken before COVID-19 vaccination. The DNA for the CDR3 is TGTGCCACAAGATCCGGGACAGCCTACAATGAGCAGTTCTTC. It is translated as CATRSGTAYNEQFF.